This record looks at one T cell receptor beta chain sequence and its context. Its antigen is not known. The source of the sample is a study of cytomegalovirus exposure and HLA in healthy donors. Study overall: Findings of an earlier analysis included roughly 110 million unique TCR beta sequences from around 180 million T cells. Of approximately 400 genotyped donors, about 81% clustered with self-reported Caucasian donors.

The germline V gene has CDR1 MDHEN and CDR2 SYDVKM. Unmatched junction bases numbered 1, after V lost 6 bases and J lost 7 bases. The CDR3 sequence is 12 residues long. Whole-study findings and limits: TCR beta chains associated with HLA were, in a later analysis, more clonally expanded than equally common others.

PCR was performed using 60 Vbeta and 13 Jbeta primers. Here immunoSEQ multiplex PCR was the method, and the copy in TCRdb shows in-frame clones only, minus some. Its clone listing holds 140,000 to 150,000 clones. The TCR originated in a woman in her forties or fifties in good health and CMV-seronegative. The sequencing input was PBMCs. The J gene is TRBJ1-1, the V gene TRBV28; 11 bases fit TRBD1. Here the CDR3 reads CASRDRGLEAFF. The CDR3 region has the DNA TGTGCCAGCAGGGACAGGGGGCTTGAAGCTTTCTTT.